This TCR beta chain emerged from a study of blood T cell repertoires in COVID-19. The wider study: The United States, Italy and Spain provided the acute and convalescent COVID-19 samples.

TCRdb's copy holds only in-frame clones and misses some; the assay was immunoSEQ multiplex PCR. The data hold some 66,000 clones, with about 78% observed a single time. Germline CDR1 reads MDHEN; CDR2 reads SYDVKM. V lost 4 bases, J lost 4 bases, and 11 bases stayed unmatched. The CDR3 extends over 16 amino acids. The sequence was collected from a woman at least 80 years old with acute or convalescent COVID-19. The specimen was peripheral blood. The chain is built from TRBV28 and TRBJ2-3; 7 positions match TRBD2. The CDR3 region is CASSSLHGEGSDTQYF. DNA for the CDR3: TGTGCCAGCAGTTCGTTACACGGGGAGGGTTCAGATACGCAGTATTTT. Complete variable domain (other parts from reference TRBV28 and TRBJ2-3): DVKVTQSSRYLVKRTGEKVFLECVQDMDHENMFWYRQDPGLGLRLIYFSYDVKMKEKGDIPEGYSVSREKKERFSLILESASTNQTSMYLCASSSLHGEGSDTQYFGPGTRLTVL.